The 5 T cell receptor beta chains below all came from one sample that was sequenced in a study of cytomegalovirus exposure and HLA in healthy donors. The PCR employed 60 Vbeta primers together with 13 Jbeta primers. TCRdb's copy holds only in-frame clones and misses some; the assay was immunoSEQ multiplex PCR. The table includes 100,000 to 130,000 clones, around 80% detected once. Material: PBMCs. These receptors originate from a man younger than 40 in good health and CMV-seropositive.

Only one count was recorded for this clone. This chain uses TRBV19 with TRBJ1-1, with D hard to call. V dropped 2 bases and J dropped 4 bases, with 11 bases sitting between them. Germline loops: CDR1 LNHDA, CDR2 SQIVND (reference sequence). CDR3 size: 14 residues. The CDR3 nucleotides read TGTGCCAGTAGTATAATCGGGTTTGGCACTGAAGCTTTCTTT. It is translated as CASSIIGFGTEAFF.

The chain recombines TRBV7-9 with TRBJ2-1; D possibly corresponds to TRBD2 (5 bases). CDR1 and CDR2 (germline): SEHNR, FQNEAQ (reference sequence). The CDR3 is made up of 15 amino acids. V gave up 0 bases and J gave up 7 bases, with 13 bases separating them. The CDR3 protein is CASSLALFGNNEQFF. The CDR3 DNA reads TGTGCCAGCAGCTTAGCGCTTTTCGGGAATAATGAGCAGTTCTTC.

The chain carries TRBV6-1 and TRBJ1-1; no clear D. V was pared by 3 bases and J by 4 bases, with 12 bases between. This CDR3 is 14 amino acids long. CDR1 is MNHNS, CDR2 SASEGT, per germline. The CDR3 loop reads CASSDRRGSTEAFF. In nucleotides, the CDR3 is TGTGCCAGCAGTGACAGGAGAGGGAGCACTGAAGCTTTCTTT.

This clone was seen a few times. The CDR3 loop reads CASSSGRGHTDTQYF. The DNA for the CDR3 is TGTGCCAGCAGTTCTGGGCGGGGGCACACAGATACGCAGTATTTT. The chain has TRBV11-3 and TRBJ2-3; possible D gene TRBD2, 7 bases. CDR3 size: 15 residues. Trimming shortened V by 6 bases and J by 2 bases, and 15 bases separated the two germline ends. CDR1 and CDR2 from the germline V gene are SGHNT and YENEEA.

The V gene is TRBV7-9, the J gene TRBJ1-3, with D hard to call. With 3 bases removed from V and 5 bases from J, the gap between germline ends came to 5 bases. The CDR3 is 12 amino acids. Germline-derived CDR1 and CDR2 are SEHNR and FQNEAQ (reference sequence). This CDR3 is CASSFDRNTIYF. The CDR3 DNA reads TGTGCCAGCAGCTTCGACAGAAACACCATATATTTT.